These 20 T cell receptor beta chains were sequenced from one sample in a study of T cell responses to AZD1222 COVID-19 vaccine. The data were produced by immunoSEQ multiplex PCR, yet TCRdb's version contains in-frame clones alone and is incomplete. This table has 90,000 to 150,000 clones, more than 75% appearing once. This sample comprised peripheral blood, obtained on day 0 of AZD1222 vaccination. These receptor sequences come from an adult in good health.

This clone was observed a single time. Written as DNA, the CDR3 is TGTGCCAGTAGTTGGGACAGGGGAGGGGAACAGCCCCAGCATTTT. This translates into CASSWDRGGEQPQHF. The V call is TRBV19, the J call TRBJ1-5; 10 positions agree with TRBD1. The CDR3 loop spans 15 amino acids. V lost 5 bases and J lost 7; bases outside the gene matches: 8. Germline-derived CDR1 and CDR2 are LNHDA and SQIVND (reference sequence).

The V and J genes are TRBV7-3 and TRBJ1-1; no firm D call. Germline V gene lookup returns CDR1 SGHTA and CDR2 FQGTGA. The ends were cut back, 2 bases at V and 1 base at J, with 14 bases in the middle. The CDR3 has 16 amino acids. CDR3 residues: CASSLSGRGRNTEAFF. Here the CDR3 DNA reads TGTGCCAGCAGCTTATCCGGTCGGGGTAGGAACACTGAAGCTTTCTTT.

This clone appeared once. V is TRBV7-2 and J is TRBJ2-7; 8 bases map to TRBD1. The CDR3 runs 13 residues. Germline V gene lookup returns CDR1 SGHTA and CDR2 FQGNSA. V shed 5 bases, J shed 6 bases, and the junction held 6 bases outside the gene matches. CDR3 bases: TGTGCCAGCAGCGGCTGGGACAGGCCCGAGCAGTACTTC. Residues: CASSGWDRPEQYF. The variable domain in full, with the rest retrieved from reference TRBV7-2 and TRBJ2-7, is GAGVSQSPSNKVTEKGKDVELRCDPISGHTALYWYRQSLGQGLEFLIYFQGNSAPDKSGLPSDRFSAERTGGSVSTLTIQRTQQEDSAVYLCASSGWDRPEQYFGPGTRLTVT.

In its sample, this clone was seen once. The rearrangement joins TRBV6-2 or TRBV6-3 to TRBJ1-5; no firm D call. Germline V gives CDR1 MNHEY, CDR2 SVGEGT. The CDR3 totals 12 residues. V lost 5 bases and J 6 bases, leaving 8 bases between the germline ends. CDR3 bases: TGTGCCAGCAGTGGTCGGGTTCAGCCCCAGCATTTT. Its translation is CASSGRVQPQHF.

This rearrangement joins TRBV7-2 to TRBJ2-5; TRBD2 agrees at 14 bases. This CDR3 contains 15 residues. Germline V gene sequence: CDR1 SGHTA, CDR2 FQGNSA. The V gene end was trimmed by 4 bases and the J gene end by 4 bases; junction bases not matched to a gene: 2. The DNA for the CDR3 is TGTGCCAGCAGCTCCGGACTAGCGGGAGGAGAGACCCAGTACTTC. Its translation is CASSSGLAGGETQYF. Complete variable domain (other parts from reference TRBV7-2 and TRBJ2-5): GAGVSQSPSNKVTEKGKDVELRCDPISGHTALYWYRQSLGQGLEFLIYFQGNSAPDKSGLPSDRFSAERTGGSVSTLTIQRTQQEDSAVYLCASSSGLAGGETQYFGPGTRLLVL.

This chain uses TRBV7-8 with TRBJ1-2, with 12 bases that match TRBD1. The germline V gene encodes CDR1 SGHVS and CDR2 FQNEAQ. The J segment lost 5 bases and the V segment lost 4 bases, leaving 11 bases of the junction unmatched. The CDR3 extends over 17 amino acids. The CDR3, as DNA: TGTGCCAGCAGCTCCCAGACCCCGGGACAGGGGGCATATGGCTACACCTTC. Amino acid sequence: CASSSQTPGQGAYGYTF.

This clone has just one count. The chain is built from TRBV9 and TRBJ2-3; D gene uncertain. Trimming took 1 base from V and 8 from J, leaving 14 bases between them. From germline, CDR1 is SGDLS and CDR2 YYNGEE. The CDR3 spans 14 residues. CDR3 in amino acids: CASSVYIDWGTQYF. CDR3 in DNA: TGTGCCAGCAGCGTATATATAGACTGGGGTACGCAGTATTTT.

The J gene is TRBJ2-1, the V gene TRBV5-5; 8 nucleotides align to TRBD1. The germline gives CDR1 SGHKS, CDR2 YYEKEE (reference sequence). CDR3 length: 16 residues. Trimming took 4 bases from V and 0 from J; bases not matched to a gene: 6. The CDR3 coding sequence is TGTGCCAGCAGCGGGGCCGGGACAGGCTCCTACAATGAGCAGTTCTTC. It encodes CASSGAGTGSYNEQFF.

The count of this clone is one. The chain uses TRBV6-9 and TRBJ2-5; maybe TRBD2 (5 bases). CDR3 length equals 16 residues. The V gene lost 2 bases and the J gene lost 2 bases, with 15 bases spanning the gap. Germline V gene sequence: CDR1 MNHGY, CDR2 SVAAGI. The CDR3 bases are TGTGCCAGCAGTTATAGGCCCCCCGGGGTACAAGAGACCCAGTACTTC. Translating it yields CASSYRPPGVQETQYF.

The chain joins TRBV6-2 or TRBV6-3 to TRBJ1-5; 9 nucleotides line up with TRBD1. Germline values: CDR1 MNHEY, CDR2 SVGEGT. This CDR3 is built from 17 residues. Trimming cost V 2 bases and J 7 bases; bases outside gene matches: 12. The CDR3 region is CASSYTTGGPFAQPQHF. CDR3 in DNA: TGTGCCAGCAGTTACACCACAGGGGGCCCATTCGCCCAGCCCCAGCATTTT.

The chain links TRBV5-1 to TRBJ2-3; TRBD1 is a possible D gene (5 bases). The CDR3 loop spans 14 amino acids. V was trimmed by 4 bases and J by 6 bases, leaving 15 bases between them. Germline-derived CDR1 and CDR2 are SGHRS and YFSETQ. The CDR3, as DNA: TGCGCCAGCAGCCCGACAGCAACGGAGGATACGCAGTATTTT. Translating gives CASSPTATEDTQYF.

Only a few counts were recorded for this clone. The genes are TRBV30 and TRBJ2-7, with 12 bases lining up with TRBD1. Trimming cost V 5 bases and J 7 bases; bases outside gene matches: 9. Germline CDR1 GTSNPN, CDR2 SVGIG (reference sequence). The CDR3 extends over 14 amino acids. The CDR3 sequence is CAWGTGGAGREQYF. CDR3 nucleotides: TGTGCCTGGGGGACAGGGGGCGCAGGAAGAGAGCAGTACTTC.

The genes are TRBV5-6 and TRBJ2-5; 7 nucleotides line up with TRBD2. Germline loops: CDR1 SGHDT, CDR2 YYEEEE. The CDR3 is 14 amino acids. V lost 0 bases and J lost 5; bases outside the gene matches: 4. The DNA for the CDR3 is TGTGCCAGCAGCTTGGTTCAGACTAGCGAGACCCAGTACTTC. Protein product: CASSLVQTSETQYF.

This chain joins TRBV6-2 or TRBV6-3 and TRBJ2-5, with D unclear. CDR3 length: 13 residues. Trimming pared 1 base from V and 2 bases from J, leaving 5 bases between. In germline, CDR1 is MNHEY, CDR2 SVGEGT. The CDR3 loop reads CASSYFQQETQYF. In nucleotides, the CDR3 is TGTGCCAGCAGTTACTTCCAGCAAGAGACCCAGTACTTC.

The J gene is TRBJ1-5, the V gene TRBV5-5; possible D gene TRBD1, 5 bases. V lost 0 bases, J lost 0 bases, and 13 bases lay in between. The CDR3 is made up of 17 amino acids. Germline-derived CDR1 and CDR2 are SGHKS and YYEKEE (reference sequence). This CDR3 is CASSLGRDGYSNQPQHF. The CDR3 DNA follows: TGTGCCAGCAGCTTGGGGAGGGACGGCTATAGCAATCAGCCCCAGCATTTT.

This chain links TRBV23-1 with TRBJ1-1, with 8 bases that match TRBD1. TRBV23-1 is reported as an ORF; its role is uncertain. V shed 6 bases, J shed 3 bases, and the junction held 6 bases outside the gene matches. The CDR3 is 14 amino acids. CDR3 sequence: CASSLIRGHTEAFF. The CDR3 DNA is TGCGCCAGCAGCCTCATCAGGGGGCACACTGAAGCTTTCTTT.

The rearrangement joins TRBV19 to TRBJ1-3; D possibly corresponds to TRBD1 (6 bases). This CDR3 is 15 amino acids long. Germline values: CDR1 LNHDA, CDR2 SQIVND (reference sequence). V gave up 7 bases and J gave up 3 bases, with 16 bases separating them. The CDR3 nucleotides are TGTGCCAGTACCCCGAGGGGGGACGATGGAAACACCATATATTTT. Its protein product is CASTPRGDDGNTIYF. Looking up the rest from reference TRBV19 and TRBJ1-3 gives the full variable domain: DGGITQSPKYLFRKEGQNVTLSCEQNLNHDAMYWYRQDPGQGLRLIYYSQIVNDFQKGDIAEGYSVSREKKESFPLTVTSAQKNPTAFYLCASTPRGDDGNTIYFGEGSWLTVV.

Comment on this clone: In the same sample, other DNA sequences code for this CDR3. The chain recombines TRBV7-2 with TRBJ2-1, with 8 bases identical to TRBD2. Germline V gives CDR1 SGHTA, CDR2 FQGNSA. Unmatched junction bases numbered 0, after V lost 2 bases and J lost 0 bases. CDR3 length: 15 amino acids. CDR3 sequence reads: CASSLSGSSYNEQFF. CDR3 nucleotides: TGTGCCAGCAGCTTAAGCGGGAGCTCCTACAATGAGCAGTTCTTC.

The rearrangement uses TRBV28 and TRBJ1-1; D is possibly TRBD1 (6 bases). There are 15 residues in the CDR3. Deletions cut 3 bases from V and 1 base from J, with 12 bases between. In germline, CDR1 is MDHEN, CDR2 SYDVKM. CDR3: CASSFEGGGNTEAFF. In DNA form, the CDR3 reads TGTGCCAGCAGTTTTGAGGGAGGGGGGAACACTGAAGCTTTCTTT.

The rearrangement links TRBV7-2 to TRBJ1-1; no reliable D call. This CDR3 region has 14 residues. The V gene's germline CDR1 is SGHTA and CDR2 FQGNSA. V lost 2 bases to trimming and J lost 1 base, with 8 bases between them. CDR3 nucleotides: TGTGCCAGCAGCTTATCCTGGGAGAACACTGAAGCTTTCTTT. Protein sequence: CASSLSWENTEAFF.